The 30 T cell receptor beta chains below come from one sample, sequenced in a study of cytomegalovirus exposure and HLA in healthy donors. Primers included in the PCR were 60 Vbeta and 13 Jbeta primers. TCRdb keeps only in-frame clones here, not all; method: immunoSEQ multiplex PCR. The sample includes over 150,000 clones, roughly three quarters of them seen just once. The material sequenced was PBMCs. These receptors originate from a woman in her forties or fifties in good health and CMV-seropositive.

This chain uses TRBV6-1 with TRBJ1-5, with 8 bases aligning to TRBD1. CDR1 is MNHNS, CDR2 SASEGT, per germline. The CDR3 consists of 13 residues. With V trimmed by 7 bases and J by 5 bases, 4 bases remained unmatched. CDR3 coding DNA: TGTGCCAGCACTGAGACAGGGGATCAGCCCCAGCATTTT. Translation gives CASTETGDQPQHF.

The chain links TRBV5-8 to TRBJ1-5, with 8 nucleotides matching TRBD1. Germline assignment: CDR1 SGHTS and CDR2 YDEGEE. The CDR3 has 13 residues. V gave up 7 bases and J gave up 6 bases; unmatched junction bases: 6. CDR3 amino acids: CASSGQGLQPQHF. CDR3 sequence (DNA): TGTGCCAGCTCCGGACAGGGTCTTCAGCCCCAGCATTTT.

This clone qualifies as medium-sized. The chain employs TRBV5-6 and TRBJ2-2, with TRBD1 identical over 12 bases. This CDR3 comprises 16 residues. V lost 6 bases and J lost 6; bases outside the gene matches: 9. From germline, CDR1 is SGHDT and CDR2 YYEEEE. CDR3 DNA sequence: TGTGCCAGCAAGATCCGGGACAGGGGGCGTTCCGGGGAGCTGTTTTTT. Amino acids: CASKIRDRGRSGELFF.

As DNA, the CDR3 is TGTGCCTGGAGGGGCAGGGGCTCCTACAATGAGCAGTTCTTC. This encodes CAWRGRGSYNEQFF. The rearrangement links TRBV30 to TRBJ2-1, with a possible D match to TRBD1 (6 bases). The CDR3 covers 14 residues. Germline V gives CDR1 GTSNPN, CDR2 SVGIG (reference sequence). V lost 3 bases and J 0 bases, leaving 9 bases between the germline ends.

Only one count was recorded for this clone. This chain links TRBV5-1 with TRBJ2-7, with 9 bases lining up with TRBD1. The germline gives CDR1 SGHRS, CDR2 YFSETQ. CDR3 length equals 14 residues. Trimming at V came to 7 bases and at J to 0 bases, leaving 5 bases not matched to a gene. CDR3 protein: CASRRDRVSYEQYF. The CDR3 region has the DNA TGCGCCAGCCGGAGGGACAGGGTCTCCTACGAGCAGTACTTC.

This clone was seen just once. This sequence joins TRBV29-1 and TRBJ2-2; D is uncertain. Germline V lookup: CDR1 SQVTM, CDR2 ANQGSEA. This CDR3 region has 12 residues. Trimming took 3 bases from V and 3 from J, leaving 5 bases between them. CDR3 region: CSVDLDTGELFF. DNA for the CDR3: TGCAGCGTTGATTTAGACACCGGGGAGCTGTTTTTT.

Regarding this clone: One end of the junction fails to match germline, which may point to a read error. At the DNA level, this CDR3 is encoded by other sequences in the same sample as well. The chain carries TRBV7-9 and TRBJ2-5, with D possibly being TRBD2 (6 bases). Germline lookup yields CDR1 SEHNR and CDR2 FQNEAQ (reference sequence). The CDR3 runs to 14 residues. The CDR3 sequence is CASSAPGLQETQYF. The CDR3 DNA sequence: TGTGCCAGCAGCGCACCGGGACTCCAAGAAACCCAGTACTTC. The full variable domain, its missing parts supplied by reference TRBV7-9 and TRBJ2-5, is DTGVSQNPRHKITKRGQNVTFRCDPISEHNRLYWYRQTLGQGPEFLTYFQNEAQLEKSRLLSDRFSAERPKGSFSTLEIQRTEQGDSAMYLCASSAPGLQETQYFGPGTRLLVL.

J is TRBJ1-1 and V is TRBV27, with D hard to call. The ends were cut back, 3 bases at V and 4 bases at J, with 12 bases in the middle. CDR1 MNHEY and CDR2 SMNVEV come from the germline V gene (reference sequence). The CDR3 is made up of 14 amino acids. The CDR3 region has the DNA TGTGCCAGCAGTTTTTCCGGGGTAACCACTGAAGCTTTCTTT. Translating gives CASSFSGVTTEAFF.

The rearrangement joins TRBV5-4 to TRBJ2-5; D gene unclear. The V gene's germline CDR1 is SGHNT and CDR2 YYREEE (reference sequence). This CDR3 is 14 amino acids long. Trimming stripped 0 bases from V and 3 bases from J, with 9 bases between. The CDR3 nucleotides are TGTGCCAGCAGCTTGGCCCGCAGAAAAGAGACCCAGTACTTC. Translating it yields CASSLARRKETQYF.

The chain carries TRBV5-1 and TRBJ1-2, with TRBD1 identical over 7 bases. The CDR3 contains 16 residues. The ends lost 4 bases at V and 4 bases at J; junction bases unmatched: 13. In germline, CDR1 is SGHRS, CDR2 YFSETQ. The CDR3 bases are TGCGCCAGCAGCCTTCAGGGACAGCCTGGGGCCTATGGCTACACCTTC. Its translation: CASSLQGQPGAYGYTF.

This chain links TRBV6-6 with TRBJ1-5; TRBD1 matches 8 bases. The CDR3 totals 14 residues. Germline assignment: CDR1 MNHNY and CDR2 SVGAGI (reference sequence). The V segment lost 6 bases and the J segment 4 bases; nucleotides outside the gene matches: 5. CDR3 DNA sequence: TGTGCCAGCAGGGGGACAGGAGTTAATCAGCCCCAGCATTTT. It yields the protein CASRGTGVNQPQHF.

The CDR3 sequence: CASSSPGQRPGGHTDTQYF. In DNA form, the CDR3 reads TGTGCCAGCAGTTCTCCGGGACAGAGGCCTGGTGGGCACACAGATACGCAGTATTTT. The chain recombines TRBV27 with TRBJ2-3, with TRBD1 identical over 7 bases. Trimming took 4 bases from V and 2 from J; bases not matched to a gene: 18. This CDR3 contains 19 residues. The germline gives CDR1 MNHEY, CDR2 SMNVEV (reference sequence).

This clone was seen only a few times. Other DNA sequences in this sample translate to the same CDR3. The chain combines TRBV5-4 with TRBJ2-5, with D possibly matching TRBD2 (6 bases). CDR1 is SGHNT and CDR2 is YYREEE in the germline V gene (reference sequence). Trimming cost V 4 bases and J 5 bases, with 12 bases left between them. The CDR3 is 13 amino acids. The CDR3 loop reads CASSPGGGETQYF. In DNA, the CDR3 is TGTGCCAGCAGCCCAGGTGGGGGGGAGACCCAGTACTTC.

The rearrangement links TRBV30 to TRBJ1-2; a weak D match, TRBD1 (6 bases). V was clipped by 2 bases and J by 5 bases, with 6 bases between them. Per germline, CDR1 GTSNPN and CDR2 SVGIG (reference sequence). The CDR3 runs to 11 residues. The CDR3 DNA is TGTGCCTGGAGTCAGGGGTATGGCTACACCTTC. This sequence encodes CAWSQGYGYTF.

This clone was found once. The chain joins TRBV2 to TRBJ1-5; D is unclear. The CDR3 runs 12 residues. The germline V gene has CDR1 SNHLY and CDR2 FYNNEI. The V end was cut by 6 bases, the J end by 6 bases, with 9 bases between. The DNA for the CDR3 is TGTGCCAGCAGGACTGGGAGTCAGCCCCAGCATTTT. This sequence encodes CASRTGSQPQHF.

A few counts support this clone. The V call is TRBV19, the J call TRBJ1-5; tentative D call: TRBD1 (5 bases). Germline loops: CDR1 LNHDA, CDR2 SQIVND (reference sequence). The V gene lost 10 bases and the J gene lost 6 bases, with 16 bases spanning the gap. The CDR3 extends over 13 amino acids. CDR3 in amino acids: CATSRGWAQPQHF. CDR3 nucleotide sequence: TGTGCCACCAGTCGGGGGTGGGCTCAGCCCCAGCATTTT.

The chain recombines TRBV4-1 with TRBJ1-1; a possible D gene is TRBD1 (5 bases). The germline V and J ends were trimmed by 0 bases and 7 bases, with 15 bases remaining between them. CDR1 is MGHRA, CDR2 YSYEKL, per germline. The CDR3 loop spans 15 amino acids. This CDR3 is CASSQDPTGRIEAFF. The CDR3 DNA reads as TGCGCCAGCAGCCAAGATCCAACAGGCCGCATTGAAGCTTTCTTT.

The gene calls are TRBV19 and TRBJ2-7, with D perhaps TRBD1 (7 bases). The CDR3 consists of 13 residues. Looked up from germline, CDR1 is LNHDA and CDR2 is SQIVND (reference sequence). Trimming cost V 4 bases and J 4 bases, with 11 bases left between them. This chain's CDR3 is CASSKAGGYEQYF. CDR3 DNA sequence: TGTGCCAGTAGTAAGGCAGGGGGGTACGAGCAGTACTTC.

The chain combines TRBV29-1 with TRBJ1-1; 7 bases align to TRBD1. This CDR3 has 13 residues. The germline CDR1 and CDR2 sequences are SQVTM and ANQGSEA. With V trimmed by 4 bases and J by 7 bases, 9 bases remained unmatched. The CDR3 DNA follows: TGCAGCGTTGGCAACAGGGGAATGGGTGAAGCTTTCTTT. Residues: CSVGNRGMGEAFF.

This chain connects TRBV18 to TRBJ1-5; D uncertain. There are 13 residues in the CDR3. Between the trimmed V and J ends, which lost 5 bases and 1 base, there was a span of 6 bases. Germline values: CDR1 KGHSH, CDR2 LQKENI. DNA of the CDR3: TGTGCCAGCTCAGGGCGCAGCAATCAGCCCCAGCATTTT. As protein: CASSGRSNQPQHF.

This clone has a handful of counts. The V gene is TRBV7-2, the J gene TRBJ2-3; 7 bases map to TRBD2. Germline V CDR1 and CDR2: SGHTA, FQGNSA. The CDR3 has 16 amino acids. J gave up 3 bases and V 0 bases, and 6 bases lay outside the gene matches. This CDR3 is CASSLASGAGTDTQYF. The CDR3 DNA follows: TGTGCCAGCAGCTTAGCGAGCGGAGCGGGGACAGATACGCAGTATTTT.

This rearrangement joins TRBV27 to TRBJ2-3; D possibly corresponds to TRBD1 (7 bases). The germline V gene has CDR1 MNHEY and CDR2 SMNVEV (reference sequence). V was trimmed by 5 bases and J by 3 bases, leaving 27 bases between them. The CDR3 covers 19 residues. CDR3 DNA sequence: TGTGCCAGCAGTCCCTACCCCCCTCTCCCTTCAGGGGGGACAGATACGCAGTATTTT. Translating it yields CASSPYPPLPSGGTDTQYF.

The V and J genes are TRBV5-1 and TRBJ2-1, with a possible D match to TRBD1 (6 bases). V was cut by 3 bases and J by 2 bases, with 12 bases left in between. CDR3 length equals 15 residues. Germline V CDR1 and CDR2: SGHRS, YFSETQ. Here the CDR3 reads CASSWGQGTYNEQFF. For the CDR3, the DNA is TGCGCCAGCAGCTGGGGGCAGGGCACCTACAATGAGCAGTTCTTC.

The CDR3 is CASGTGDANTGELFF. In DNA form, the CDR3 reads TGTGCCAGCGGGACAGGCGACGCGAACACCGGGGAGCTGTTTTTT. The chain links TRBV5-5 to TRBJ2-2, with 8 bases fitting TRBD1. This CDR3 has 15 residues. CDR1 and CDR2 (germline): SGHKS, YYEKEE (reference sequence). J lost 0 bases, V lost 7 bases, and 5 bases had no gene match.

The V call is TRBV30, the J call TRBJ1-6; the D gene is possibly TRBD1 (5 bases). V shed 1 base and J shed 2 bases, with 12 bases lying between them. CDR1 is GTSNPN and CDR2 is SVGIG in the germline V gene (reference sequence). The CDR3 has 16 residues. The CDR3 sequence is CAWSDRKKAYNSPLHF. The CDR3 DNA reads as TGTGCCTGGAGTGACAGGAAAAAGGCCTATAATTCACCCCTCCACTTT.

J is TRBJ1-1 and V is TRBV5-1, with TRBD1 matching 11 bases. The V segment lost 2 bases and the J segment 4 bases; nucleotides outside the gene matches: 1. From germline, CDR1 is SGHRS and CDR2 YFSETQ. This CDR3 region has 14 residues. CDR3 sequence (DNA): TGCGCCAGCAGCTTCGGGACAGGGGGCACTGAAGCTTTCTTT. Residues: CASSFGTGGTEAFF.

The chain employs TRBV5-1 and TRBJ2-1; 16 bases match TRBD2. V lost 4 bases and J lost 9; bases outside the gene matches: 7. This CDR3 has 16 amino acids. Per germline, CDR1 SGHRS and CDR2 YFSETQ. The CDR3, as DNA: TGCGCCAGCAGCCAGGGGACTAGCGGGGGGGATAGTGAGCAGTTCTTC. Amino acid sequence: CASSQGTSGGDSEQFF.

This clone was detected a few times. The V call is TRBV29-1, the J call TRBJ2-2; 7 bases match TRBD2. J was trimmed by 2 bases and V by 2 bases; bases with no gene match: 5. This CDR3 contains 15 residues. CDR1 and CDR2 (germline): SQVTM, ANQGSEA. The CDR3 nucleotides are TGCAGCGTTGAAAACCAGCGGGGTAACACCGGGGAGCTGTTTTTT. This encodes CSVENQRGNTGELFF.

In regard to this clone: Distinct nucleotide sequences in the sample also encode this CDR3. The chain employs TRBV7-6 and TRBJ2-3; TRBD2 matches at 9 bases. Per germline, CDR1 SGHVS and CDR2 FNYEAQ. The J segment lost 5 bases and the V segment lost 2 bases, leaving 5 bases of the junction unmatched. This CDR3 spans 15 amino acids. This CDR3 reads CASSLSGGRRDTQYF. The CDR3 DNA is TGTGCCAGCAGCTTAAGCGGGGGGCGAAGAGATACGCAGTATTTT.

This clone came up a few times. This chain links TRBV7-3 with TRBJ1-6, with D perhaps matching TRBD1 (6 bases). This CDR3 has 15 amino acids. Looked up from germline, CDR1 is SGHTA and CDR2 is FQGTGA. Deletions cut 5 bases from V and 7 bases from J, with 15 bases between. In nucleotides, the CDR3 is TGTGCCAGCAGCCTAGAGGGACATGCCAATTCACCCCTCCACTTT. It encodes CASSLEGHANSPLHF.